This paragraph covers one T cell receptor beta chain sequence. Its specificity is unknown. Construction of TCR beta libraries relied on iRepertoire HTBI primers and on Arm-PCR targeting CDR3 regions. In the authors' methods: Samples collectively showed some 65 TRBV and fewer than 15 TRBJ segments. TCRdb re-called the multiplex PCR reads through MiXCR, storing one row per CDR3 protein. These V and J calls originate from TCRdb's pipeline instead of the authors' own analysis. There are a few hundred thousand distinct CDR3 sequences in the sample; roughly 21% occur only once, and roughly 50% lies in the top ten. The data stem from a study of regulatory T cells in long-lasting Graves disease. Specified time point: persistent/refractory GD, antithyroid drugs over 5 years with positive TRAb. PBMCs were the source of the RNA used for TCR sequencing. An endocrinology department in Xi'an, China, supplied the patients.

CDR3 size: 11 residues. Trimming took 4 bases from V and 11 from J, leaving 10 bases between them. Whole-study results and caveats: Persistent disease exhibited a predilection for TRBV28, TRBJ1-2 and TRBJ2-5. Compared with new cases, persistent Graves' patients showed reduced TCR diversity.

The sequencing used peripheral blood mononuclear cells (PBMCs), collected when the disease was refractory, from a patient treated with antithyroid drugs. The chain couples TRBV12-3 or TRBV12-4 to TRBJ2-3; possibly TRBD1 for D (5 bases). This sequence originates from a female donor with Graves disease. This chain's CDR3 is CASSWGEVQYF. Written as DNA, the CDR3 is TGTGCCAGCAGTTGGGGCGAAGTGCAGTATTTT.